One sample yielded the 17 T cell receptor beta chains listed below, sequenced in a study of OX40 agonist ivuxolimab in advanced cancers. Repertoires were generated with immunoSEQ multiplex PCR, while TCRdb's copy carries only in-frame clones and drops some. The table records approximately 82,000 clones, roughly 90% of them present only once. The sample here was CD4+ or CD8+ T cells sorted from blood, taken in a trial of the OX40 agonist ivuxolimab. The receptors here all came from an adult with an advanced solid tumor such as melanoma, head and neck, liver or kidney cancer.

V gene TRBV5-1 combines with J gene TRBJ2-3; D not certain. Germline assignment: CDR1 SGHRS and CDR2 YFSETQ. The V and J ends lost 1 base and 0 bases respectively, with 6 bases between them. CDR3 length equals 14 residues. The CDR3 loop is CASSLRSSTDTQYF. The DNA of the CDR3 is TGCGCCAGCAGCTTGAGGAGTAGCACAGATACGCAGTATTTT.

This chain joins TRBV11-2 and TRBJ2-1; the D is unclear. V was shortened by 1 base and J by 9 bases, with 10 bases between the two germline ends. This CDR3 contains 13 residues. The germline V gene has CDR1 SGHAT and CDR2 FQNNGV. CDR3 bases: TGTGCCAGCAGCTTAGCGCTTAGTTTTGAGCAGTTCTTC. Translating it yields CASSLALSFEQFF.

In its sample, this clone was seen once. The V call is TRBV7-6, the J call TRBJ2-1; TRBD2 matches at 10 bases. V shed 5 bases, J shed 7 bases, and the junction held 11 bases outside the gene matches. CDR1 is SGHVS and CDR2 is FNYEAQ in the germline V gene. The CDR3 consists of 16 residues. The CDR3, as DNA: TGTGCCAGCAGCCCCGGCGGCCTAGCGGGAGTGAATGAGCAGTTCTTC. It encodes CASSPGGLAGVNEQFF.

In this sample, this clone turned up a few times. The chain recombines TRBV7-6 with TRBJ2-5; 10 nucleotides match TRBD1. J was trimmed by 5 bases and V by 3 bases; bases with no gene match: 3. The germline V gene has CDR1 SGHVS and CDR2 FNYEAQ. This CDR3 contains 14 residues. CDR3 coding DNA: TGTGCCAGCAGCTTTTGGACAGGGGGGGAGACCCAGTACTTC. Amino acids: CASSFWTGGETQYF.

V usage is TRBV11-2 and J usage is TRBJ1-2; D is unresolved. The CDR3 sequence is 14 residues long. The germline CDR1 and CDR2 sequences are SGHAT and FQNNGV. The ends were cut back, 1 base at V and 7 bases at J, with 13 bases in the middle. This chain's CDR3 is CASSLGHSPAGYTF. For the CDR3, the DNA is TGTGCCAGCAGCTTAGGTCACAGCCCGGCTGGCTACACCTTC.

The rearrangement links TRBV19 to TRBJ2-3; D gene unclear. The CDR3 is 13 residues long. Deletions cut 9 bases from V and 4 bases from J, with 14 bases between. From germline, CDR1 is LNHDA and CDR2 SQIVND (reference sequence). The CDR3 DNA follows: TGTGCCAGCACTGGCCGAATGCCAGATACGCAGTATTTT. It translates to CASTGRMPDTQYF.

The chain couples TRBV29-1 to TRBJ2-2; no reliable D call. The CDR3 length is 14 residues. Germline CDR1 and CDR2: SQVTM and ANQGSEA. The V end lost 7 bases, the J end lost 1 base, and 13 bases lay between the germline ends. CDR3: CSAILELNTGELFF. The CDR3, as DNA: TGCAGCGCCATATTAGAGTTGAACACCGGGGAGCTGTTTTTT.

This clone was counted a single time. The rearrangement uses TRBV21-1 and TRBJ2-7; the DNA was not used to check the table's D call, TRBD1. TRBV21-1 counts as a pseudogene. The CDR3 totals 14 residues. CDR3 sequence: CASSKVGGRYEQYF. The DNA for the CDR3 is TGTGCCAGCAGCAAAGTAGGGGGCAGGTACGAGCAGTACTTC.

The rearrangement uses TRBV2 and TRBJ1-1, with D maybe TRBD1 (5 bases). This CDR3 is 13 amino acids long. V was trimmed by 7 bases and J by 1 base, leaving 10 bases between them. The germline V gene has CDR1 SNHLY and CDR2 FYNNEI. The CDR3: CASNIDRNTEAFF. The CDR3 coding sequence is TGTGCCAGCAATATCGACAGGAACACTGAAGCTTTCTTT.

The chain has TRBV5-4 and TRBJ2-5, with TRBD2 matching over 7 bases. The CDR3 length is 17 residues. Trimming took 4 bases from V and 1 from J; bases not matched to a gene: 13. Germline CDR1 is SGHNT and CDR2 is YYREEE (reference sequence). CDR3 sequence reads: CASSPPGGAGTQETQYF. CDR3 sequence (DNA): TGTGCCAGCAGCCCGCCCGGAGGAGCGGGGACCCAAGAGACCCAGTACTTC.

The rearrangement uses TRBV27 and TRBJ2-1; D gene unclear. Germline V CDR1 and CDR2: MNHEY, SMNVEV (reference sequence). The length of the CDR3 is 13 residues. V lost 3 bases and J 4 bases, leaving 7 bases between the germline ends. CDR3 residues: CASSFTDYNEQFF. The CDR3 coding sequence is TGTGCCAGCAGTTTCACAGATTACAATGAGCAGTTCTTC.

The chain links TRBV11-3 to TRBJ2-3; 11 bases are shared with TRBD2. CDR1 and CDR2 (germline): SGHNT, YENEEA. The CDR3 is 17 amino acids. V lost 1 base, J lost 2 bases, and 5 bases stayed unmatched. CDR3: CASSLGPSGGTTDTQYF. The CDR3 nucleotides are TGTGCCAGCAGCTTAGGACCTAGCGGGGGGACCACAGATACGCAGTATTTT.

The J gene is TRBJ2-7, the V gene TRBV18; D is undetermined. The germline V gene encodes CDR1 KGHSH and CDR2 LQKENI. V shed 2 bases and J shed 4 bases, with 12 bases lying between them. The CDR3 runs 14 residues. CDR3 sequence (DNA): TGTGCCAGCTCACCATTGGGGATTGGTTACGAGCAGTACTTC. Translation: CASSPLGIGYEQYF.

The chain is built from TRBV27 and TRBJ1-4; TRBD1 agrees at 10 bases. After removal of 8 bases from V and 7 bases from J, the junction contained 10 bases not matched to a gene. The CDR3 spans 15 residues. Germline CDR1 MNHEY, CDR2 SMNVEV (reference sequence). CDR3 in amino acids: CASSSGGTGVEKLFF. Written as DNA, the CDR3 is TGTGCCAGCTCCTCAGGCGGGACAGGGGTTGAAAAACTGTTTTTT. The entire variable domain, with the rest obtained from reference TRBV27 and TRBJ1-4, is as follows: EAQVTQNPRYLITVTGKKLTVTCSQNMNHEYMSWYRQDPGLGLRQIYYSMNVEVTDKGDVPEGYKVSRKEKRNFPLILESPSPNQTSLYFCASSSGGTGVEKLFFGSGTQLSVL.

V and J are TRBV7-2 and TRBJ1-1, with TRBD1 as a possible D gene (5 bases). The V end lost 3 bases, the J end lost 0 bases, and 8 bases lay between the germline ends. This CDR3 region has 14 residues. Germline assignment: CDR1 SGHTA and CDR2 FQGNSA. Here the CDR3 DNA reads TGTGCCAGCAGCTTGCAGGGTTTGAACACTGAAGCTTTCTTT. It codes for CASSLQGLNTEAFF. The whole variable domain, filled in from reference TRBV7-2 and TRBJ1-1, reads GAGVSQSPSNKVTEKGKDVELRCDPISGHTALYWYRQSLGQGLEFLIYFQGNSAPDKSGLPSDRFSAERTGGSVSTLTIQRTQQEDSAVYLCASSLQGLNTEAFFGQGTRLTVV.

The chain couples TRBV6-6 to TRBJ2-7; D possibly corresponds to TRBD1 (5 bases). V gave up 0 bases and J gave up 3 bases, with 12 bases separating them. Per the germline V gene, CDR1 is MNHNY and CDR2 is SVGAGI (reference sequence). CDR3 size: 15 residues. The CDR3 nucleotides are TGTGCCAGCAGTTACTCGAAAGACAGTTTCTACGAGCAGTACTTC. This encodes CASSYSKDSFYEQYF.

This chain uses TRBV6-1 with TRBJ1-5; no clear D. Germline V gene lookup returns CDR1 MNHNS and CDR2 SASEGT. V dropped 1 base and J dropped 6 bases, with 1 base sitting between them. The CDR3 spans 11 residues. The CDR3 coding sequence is TGTGCCAGCAGTGAAGGTCAGCCCCAGCATTTT. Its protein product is CASSEGQPQHF.